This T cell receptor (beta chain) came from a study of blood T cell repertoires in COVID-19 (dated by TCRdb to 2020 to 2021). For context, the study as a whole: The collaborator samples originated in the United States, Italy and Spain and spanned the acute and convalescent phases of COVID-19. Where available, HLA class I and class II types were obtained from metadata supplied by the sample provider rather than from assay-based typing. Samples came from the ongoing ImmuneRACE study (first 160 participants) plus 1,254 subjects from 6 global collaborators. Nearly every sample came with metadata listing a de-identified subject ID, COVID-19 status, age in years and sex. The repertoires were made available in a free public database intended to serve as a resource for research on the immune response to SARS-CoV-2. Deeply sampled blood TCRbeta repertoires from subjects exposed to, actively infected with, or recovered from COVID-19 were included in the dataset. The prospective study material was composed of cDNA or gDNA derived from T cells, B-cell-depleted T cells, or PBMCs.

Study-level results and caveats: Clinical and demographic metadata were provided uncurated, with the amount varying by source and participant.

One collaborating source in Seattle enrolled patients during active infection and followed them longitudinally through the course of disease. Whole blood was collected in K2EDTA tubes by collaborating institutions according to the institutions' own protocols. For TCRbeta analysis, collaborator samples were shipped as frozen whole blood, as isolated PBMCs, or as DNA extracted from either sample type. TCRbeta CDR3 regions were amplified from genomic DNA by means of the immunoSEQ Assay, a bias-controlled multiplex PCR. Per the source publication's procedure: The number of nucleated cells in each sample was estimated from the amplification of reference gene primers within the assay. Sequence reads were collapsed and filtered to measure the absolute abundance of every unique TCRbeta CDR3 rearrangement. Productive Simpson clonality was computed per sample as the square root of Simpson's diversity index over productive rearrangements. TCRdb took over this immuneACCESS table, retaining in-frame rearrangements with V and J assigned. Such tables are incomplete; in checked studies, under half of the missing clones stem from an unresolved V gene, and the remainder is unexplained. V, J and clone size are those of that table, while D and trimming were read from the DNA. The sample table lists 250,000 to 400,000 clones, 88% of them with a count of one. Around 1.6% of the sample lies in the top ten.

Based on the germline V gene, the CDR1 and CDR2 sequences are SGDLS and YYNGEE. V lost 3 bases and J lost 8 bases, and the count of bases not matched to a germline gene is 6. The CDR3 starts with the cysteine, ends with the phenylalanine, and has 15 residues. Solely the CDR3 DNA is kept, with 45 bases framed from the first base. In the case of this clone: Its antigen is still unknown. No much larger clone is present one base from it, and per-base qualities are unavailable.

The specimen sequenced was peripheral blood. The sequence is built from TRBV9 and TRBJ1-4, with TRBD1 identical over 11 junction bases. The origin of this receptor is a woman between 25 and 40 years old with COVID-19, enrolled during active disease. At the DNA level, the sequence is TGTGCCAGCAGCGAGCCCGGGACAGGGGGGGAAAAACTGTTTTTT. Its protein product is CASSEPGTGGEKLFF.